This T cell receptor beta chain was recovered during a study of OX40 agonist ivuxolimab in advanced cancers. Across the whole study: A partial response was reached by three patients: one with hepatocellular carcinoma and two with cutaneous melanoma.

The CDR3 extends over 16 amino acids. Profiled with immunoSEQ multiplex PCR; TCRdb holds only in-frame clones, not every one. The repertoire holds 76,000 or so clones, almost 85% seen once, with about 0.57% in the top ten. This sequence originates from an adult with an advanced solid tumor such as melanoma, head and neck, liver or kidney cancer. The sample was CD4+ or CD8+ T cells sorted from blood, taken in a trial of the OX40 agonist ivuxolimab. The V call is TRBV21-1, the J call TRBJ1-2; the table's D call, TRBD1, has no DNA check behind it. TRBV21-1 is classified as a pseudogene. The CDR3 sequence is CASSKGLGTGYSGYTF. The CDR3 DNA is TGTGCCAGCAGCAAAGGTCTCGGGACAGGGTATTCTGGCTACACCTTC.